The 19 T cell receptor beta chains below were found in one sample sequenced in a study of radiation and T cells in renal cell carcinoma. Method: immunoSEQ multiplex PCR; TCRdb's copy keeps in-frame clones and lacks some. The sample has approximately 140,000 clones; around 90% are singletons. As for time point: baseline pretreatment blood. As to treatment: 15 Gy SBRT to primary tumor, nephrectomy 4 weeks later. The sample here was blood, taken from a patient whose treatment included radiotherapy and nephrectomy. These receptors came from a woman aged 70-85 years with renal cell carcinoma.

The V gene is TRBV9, the J gene TRBJ2-2; D is perhaps TRBD2 (6 bases). This CDR3 spans 14 amino acids. With 3 bases removed from V and 2 bases from J, the gap between germline ends came to 8 bases. The V gene's germline CDR1 is SGDLS and CDR2 YYNGEE. The CDR3 coding sequence is TGTGCCAGCAGCGGGGGGGTTAACACCGGGGAGCTGTTTTTT. Encoded protein: CASSGGVNTGELFF.

V and J are TRBV5-5 and TRBJ2-7; D ambiguous. V was trimmed by 4 bases and J by 1 base, leaving 9 bases between them. CDR3 length equals 13 residues. Per germline, CDR1 SGHKS and CDR2 YYEKEE (reference sequence). As DNA, the CDR3 is TGTGCCAGCAGCCCCCGGGTATCCTACGAGCAGTACTTC. It codes for CASSPRVSYEQYF.

The chain carries TRBV19 and TRBJ2-7, with 7 bases aligning to TRBD2. The CDR3 runs 15 residues. J gave up 0 bases and V 3 bases, and 5 bases lay outside the gene matches. CDR1 and CDR2 (germline): LNHDA, SQIVND (reference sequence). The CDR3 DNA reads as TGTGCCAGTAGTATCTGGCGGGGGACCTCCTACGAGCAGTACTTC. Its protein product is CASSIWRGTSYEQYF.

The chain has TRBV7-2 and TRBJ1-2; no clear D. Germline V lookup: CDR1 SGHTA, CDR2 FQGNSA. This CDR3 region has 15 residues. V lost 4 bases and J lost 2, with 14 bases in between. CDR3 in DNA: TGTGCCAGCAGCTCCGGACCGCAGCCCAACTATGGCTACACCTTC. It codes for CASSSGPQPNYGYTF.

The chain joins TRBV7-9 to TRBJ2-5; D perhaps matches TRBD1 (6 bases). The CDR3 contains 14 residues. V was pared by 2 bases and J by 5 bases, with 12 bases between. CDR1 is SEHNR, CDR2 FQNEAQ, per germline (reference sequence). The CDR3 coding sequence is TGTGCCAGCAGCTTATTGGGCAGGGGTGAGACCCAGTACTTC. Its translation: CASSLLGRGETQYF. Supplemented by reference TRBV7-9 and TRBJ2-5, the full variable domain reads DTGVSQNPRHKITKRGQNVTFRCDPISEHNRLYWYRQTLGQGPEFLTYFQNEAQLEKSRLLSDRFSAERPKGSFSTLEIQRTEQGDSAMYLCASSLLGRGETQYFGPGTRLLVL.

This rearrangement joins TRBV5-6 to TRBJ2-5, with TRBD1 identical over 11 bases. The end of the DNA fits TRBJ2-7 better, so the J call may be wrong. The germline V gene encodes CDR1 SGHDT and CDR2 YYEEEE. There are 15 residues in the CDR3. The CDR3 protein is CASSLPGTGGYEQYF. The CDR3 bases are TGTGCCAGCAGCTTGCCCGGGACAGGGGGCTACGAGCAGTACTTC.

The rearrangement uses TRBV5-6 and TRBJ1-4, with TRBD1 identical over 10 bases. The CDR3 runs to 15 residues. Germline assignment: CDR1 SGHDT and CDR2 YYEEEE. Germline trimming cut 4 bases from V and 7 bases from J; bases unmatched to any gene: 7. CDR3 loop: CASSVPGQGTEKLFF. The DNA of the CDR3 is TGTGCCAGCAGCGTGCCGGGACAGGGGACTGAAAAACTGTTTTTT.

This clone was recorded once. CDR3 nucleotide sequence: TGTGCCAGCAGTCCCCAGAGCAATCAGCCCCAGCATTTT. Protein: CASSPQSNQPQHF. The V gene is TRBV2, the J gene TRBJ1-5, with D unclear. Germline V CDR1 and CDR2: SNHLY, FYNNEI. The CDR3 runs to 13 residues. Trimming shortened V by 5 bases and J by 1 base, and 6 bases separated the two germline ends.

The chain links TRBV7-3 to TRBJ2-3; D could derive from TRBD1 or TRBD2 (5 bases each). V dropped 2 bases and J dropped 5 bases, with 11 bases sitting between them. This CDR3 comprises 14 residues. Germline V gene lookup returns CDR1 SGHTA and CDR2 FQGTGA. This CDR3 is CASSLQGRGDTQYF. The CDR3 DNA is TGTGCCAGCAGCTTACAGGGCCGGGGAGATACGCAGTATTTT.

This clone was seen once. The chain carries TRBV6-1 and TRBJ1-5; 12 positions match TRBD1. CDR1 and CDR2 (germline): MNHNS, SASEGT. V was clipped by 3 bases and J by 7 bases; unmatched bases: 4. The CDR3 contains 15 residues. The CDR3 sequence: CASSEGQGARQPQHF. DNA for the CDR3: TGTGCCAGCAGTGAGGGACAGGGGGCGAGGCAGCCCCAGCATTTT.

To note about this clone: The junction shows a germline mismatch at one end, possibly a read error. V and J are TRBV7-7 and TRBJ2-1, with D uncertain. Germline V gene data show CDR1 as SSHAT and CDR2 as FNYEAQ (reference sequence). This CDR3 comprises 14 residues. DNA for the CDR3: TGTGCTAGCAGCTTAGGAGAAGCCTACAATGAGCAGTTCTTC. As protein: CASSLGEAYNEQFF.

This chain connects TRBV27 to TRBJ1-3, with D perhaps TRBD1 (6 bases). The CDR3 has 15 amino acids. CDR1 is MNHEY and CDR2 is SMNVEV in the germline V gene (reference sequence). V shed 5 bases and J shed 4 bases, with 15 bases lying between them. CDR3 region: CASSITGSRGNTIYF. CDR3 nucleotide sequence: TGTGCCAGCAGTATCACAGGGAGCAGAGGAAACACCATATATTTT.

On this clone: An end of the junction differs from the germline gene, which may be a read error. The chain uses TRBV7-7 and TRBJ2-7, with D perhaps TRBD1 or TRBD2 (5 bases each). The CDR3 runs to 13 residues. Germline CDR1 and CDR2: SSHAT and FNYEAQ (reference sequence). The CDR3 here is CASSLDRDDEQYF. Written as DNA, the CDR3 is TGTGCTAGCAGCTTAGACCGGGACGACGAGCAGTACTTC.

The J gene is TRBJ1-2, the V gene TRBV11-2; D is unresolved. The CDR3 runs 15 residues. Germline lookup yields CDR1 SGHAT and CDR2 FQNNGV. Trimming removed 2 bases from V and 7 bases from J, with 17 bases in between. This chain's CDR3 is CASSLPWAIRGGYTF. The CDR3 DNA follows: TGTGCCAGCAGCTTACCCTGGGCTATCCGAGGTGGCTACACCTTC.

The chain joins TRBV7-8 to TRBJ2-7, with TRBD2 matching 9 bases. Germline V CDR1 and CDR2: SGHVS, FQNEAQ. Trimming removed 5 bases from V and 7 bases from J; junction bases left unmatched: 15. This CDR3 spans 16 amino acids. As DNA, the CDR3 is TGTGCCAGCAGCCGACCACCGGGACTAGCTCTTTGGGAGCAGTACTTC. It specifies CASSRPPGLALWEQYF.

The rearrangement links TRBV5-1 to TRBJ2-5, with 8 bases fitting TRBD2. This CDR3 has 15 amino acids. CDR1 and CDR2 (germline): SGHRS, YFSETQ. V was pared by 0 bases and J by 3 bases, with 4 bases of the junction left unmatched. CDR3 DNA sequence: TGCGCCAGCAGCTTGGTCGGGACTAGGAAAGAGACCCAGTACTTC. Its translation is CASSLVGTRKETQYF. The whole variable domain, remainder taken from reference TRBV5-1 and TRBJ2-5, is KAGVTQTPRYLIKTRGQQVTLSCSPISGHRSVSWYQQTPGQGLQFLFEYFSETQRNKGNFPGRFSGRQFSNSRSEMNVSTLELGDSALYLCASSLVGTRKETQYFGPGTRLLVL.

Notes on this clone: The same CDR3 is also encoded by other DNA sequences in this sample. The chain recombines TRBV6-5 with TRBJ2-7; 13 bases line up with TRBD2. Looked up from germline, CDR1 is MNHEY and CDR2 is SVGAGI. The CDR3 is made up of 14 amino acids. With V trimmed by 5 bases and J by 4 bases, 2 bases remained unmatched. For the CDR3, the DNA is TGTGCCAGCAGTCTGACTAGCGGGGGGTACGAGCAGTACTTC. Its protein is CASSLTSGGYEQYF.

CDR3 loop: CASSTRGEQGYTF. CDR3 nucleotide sequence: TGCGCCAGCAGCACTAGAGGGGAGCAGGGCTACACCTTC. This sequence joins TRBV5-1 and TRBJ1-2, with D possibly TRBD1 on 5 matching bases. The germline gives CDR1 SGHRS, CDR2 YFSETQ. This CDR3 region has 13 residues. Trimming took 4 bases from V and 8 from J, leaving 15 bases between them.

V gene TRBV2 combines with J gene TRBJ2-5, with 8 bases matching TRBD2. V shed 5 bases, J shed 3 bases, and the junction held 8 bases outside the gene matches. The CDR3 runs 15 residues. From germline, CDR1 is SNHLY and CDR2 FYNNEI. The CDR3 reads CASSPPAGAKETQYF. Written as DNA, the CDR3 is TGTGCCAGCAGTCCCCCAGCGGGGGCCAAAGAGACCCAGTACTTC.